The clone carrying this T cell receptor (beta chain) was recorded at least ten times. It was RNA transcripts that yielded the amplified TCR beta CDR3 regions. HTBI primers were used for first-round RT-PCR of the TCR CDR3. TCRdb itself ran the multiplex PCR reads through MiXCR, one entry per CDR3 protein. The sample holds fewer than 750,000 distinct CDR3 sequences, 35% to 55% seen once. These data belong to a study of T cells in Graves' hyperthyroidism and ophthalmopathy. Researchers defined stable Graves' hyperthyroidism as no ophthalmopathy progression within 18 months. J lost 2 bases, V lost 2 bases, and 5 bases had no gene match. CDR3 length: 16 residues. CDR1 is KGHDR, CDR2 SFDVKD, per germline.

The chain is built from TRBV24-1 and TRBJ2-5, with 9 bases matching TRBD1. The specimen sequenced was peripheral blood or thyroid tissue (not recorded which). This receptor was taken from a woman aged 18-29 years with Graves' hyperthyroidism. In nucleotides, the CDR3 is TGTGCCACCAGTGATTGGGACAGGGTCGGGCAAGAGACCCAGTACTTC. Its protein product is CATSDWDRVGQETQYF.